This note documents a single T cell receptor beta chain sequence. Its antigen remains unknown. The PCR had 60 Vbeta and 13 Jbeta primers. Only in-frame clones appear in the TCRdb table, and some are missing; sequencing was by immunoSEQ multiplex PCR. Its table lists roughly 50,000 clones. This CDR3 is 14 amino acids long. V was clipped by 5 bases and J by 7 bases; unmatched bases: 3. From germline, CDR1 is KGHSH and CDR2 LQKENI. The sample originates from a study of cytomegalovirus exposure and HLA in healthy donors. Study-level results: According to a later analysis, most TCR beta chains associated with CMV appeared HLA-restricted. Previous analysis showed most TCR beta V segments were productive about 87% or about 30% of the time. Reports indicate that TCR beta sequences accurately predicted the HLA-A and HLA-B alleles of most subjects. It was around 160 TCR beta chains that were listed as cytomegalovirus-associated.

This chain links TRBV18 with TRBJ1-4; 11 bases agree with TRBD1. The receptor was derived from a woman in her fifties or sixties in good health and CMV-seropositive. Sequencing was done on a sample of PBMCs. The CDR3 bases are TGTGCCAGCTCAACCGGGACAGGGGGTGAAAAACTGTTTTTT. This encodes CASSTGTGGEKLFF. The variable domain in full, with the rest retrieved from reference TRBV18 and TRBJ1-4, is NAGVMQNPRHLVRRRGQEARLRCSPMKGHSHVYWYRQLPEEGLKFMVYLQKENIIDESGMPKERFSAEFPKEGPSILRIQQVVRGDSAAYFCASSTGTGGEKLFFGSGTQLSVL.